The 8 T cell receptor beta chains below all came from one sample that was sequenced in a study of CD4+ T cells in melanoma. Sequencing was performed with immunoSEQ multiplex PCR; in TCRdb, only in-frame clones are kept and a portion is missing. The repertoire holds 140,000 or so clones, with around 90% as singletons. The receptor set was obtained from a human donor with melanoma.

The V call is TRBV13, the J call TRBJ2-1, with 8 nucleotides matching TRBD1. Germline CDR1 PRHDT, CDR2 FYEKMQ (reference sequence). The length of the CDR3 is 16 residues. With 3 bases clipped from V and 3 bases from J, the junction kept 7 bases outside the gene matches. The CDR3 sequence is CASSFRTGTYYNEQFF. The DNA for the CDR3 is TGTGCCAGCAGCTTCCGGACAGGGACTTACTACAATGAGCAGTTCTTC.

A single count supports this clone. V gene TRBV5-1 combines with J gene TRBJ1-2; tentatively, D is TRBD1 (5 bases). Per the germline V gene, CDR1 is SGHRS and CDR2 is YFSETQ. V was trimmed by 2 bases and J by 5 bases, leaving 13 bases between them. This CDR3 is built from 14 residues. As DNA, the CDR3 is TGCGCCAGCAGCTTTAATCGGCAGGGTTATGGCTACACCTTC. This translates into CASSFNRQGYGYTF.

The gene calls are TRBV5-4 and TRBJ2-3; the match to TRBD2 covers 8 bases. This CDR3 has 17 amino acids. Germline CDR1 is SGHNT and CDR2 is YYREEE (reference sequence). The junction had 14 bases not matched to a gene; V was cut back by 4 bases and J by 4 bases. CDR3 loop: CASSGKVAGSLPDTQYF. CDR3 bases: TGTGCCAGCAGCGGAAAGGTAGCGGGGTCCCTCCCAGATACGCAGTATTTT.

The rearrangement links TRBV6-1 to TRBJ1-5; 7 bases map to TRBD1. The CDR3 contains 14 residues. Trimming cost V 9 bases and J 6 bases; bases outside gene matches: 11. Germline lookup yields CDR1 MNHNS and CDR2 SASEGT. In DNA, the CDR3 is TGTGCCAGTTGGGGCACAGGGGCGAGTCAGCCCCAGCATTTT. This translates into CASWGTGASQPQHF.

This clone was recorded once. This rearrangement joins TRBV19 to TRBJ1-2; 8 nucleotides line up with TRBD1. V lost 3 bases to trimming and J lost 8 bases; unmatched junction nucleotides: 8. Germline V gene sequence: CDR1 LNHDA, CDR2 SQIVND (reference sequence). The CDR3 consists of 14 residues. CDR3 DNA sequence: TGTGCCAGTAGTATTCAGGGGGCGCAGAGAGGCTACACCTTC. Amino acid sequence: CASSIQGAQRGYTF.

The gene calls are TRBV7-9 and TRBJ2-7; D is ambiguous. CDR1 is SEHNR, CDR2 FQNEAQ, per germline (reference sequence). V lost 2 bases and J 5 bases, leaving 13 bases between the germline ends. The CDR3 has 14 amino acids. The CDR3 here is CASSLFQDSHEQYF. In DNA, the CDR3 is TGTGCCAGCAGCTTATTCCAGGATTCCCACGAGCAGTACTTC.

A single count supports this clone. The chain couples TRBV30 to TRBJ2-5, with D uncertain. V gave up 0 bases and J gave up 5 bases, with 16 bases separating them. Germline values: CDR1 GTSNPN, CDR2 SVGIG (reference sequence). The CDR3 consists of 15 residues. This chain's CDR3 is CAWSVQNFPGETQYF. CDR3 sequence (DNA): TGTGCCTGGAGTGTACAAAACTTCCCCGGGGAGACCCAGTACTTC.

The chain combines TRBV18 with TRBJ2-3; tentative D call: TRBD2 (5 bases). This CDR3 is 13 amino acids long. The germline V and J ends were trimmed by 1 base and 3 bases, with 5 bases remaining between them. Germline CDR1 and CDR2: KGHSH and LQKENI. The CDR3 nucleotides read TGTGCCAGCTCACCACAGCGGACAGATACGCAGTATTTT. Its translation: CASSPQRTDTQYF.